Listed here are 23 T cell receptor beta chains from one sample, sequenced in a study of blood T cell repertoires in COVID-19. Libraries were prepared by immunoSEQ multiplex PCR; TCRdb keeps only in-frame clonotypes and omits some of them. The repertoire holds about 140,000 clones, with just under 85% as singletons. Sequenced input: PBMCs or T cells enriched from blood (not recorded which). The receptors were gathered from a woman aged 50 to 60 with acute COVID-19.

The chain is built from TRBV13 and TRBJ2-5; 7 bases fit TRBD1. Germline-derived CDR1 and CDR2 are PRHDT and FYEKMQ (reference sequence). With 5 bases clipped from V and 2 bases from J, the junction kept 5 bases outside the gene matches. The length of the CDR3 is 14 residues. CDR3: CASSPPGQQETQYF. CDR3 in DNA: TGTGCCAGCAGCCCCCCGGGACAGCAAGAGACCCAGTACTTC. The full variable domain, its missing parts supplied by reference TRBV13 and TRBJ2-5, is AAGVIQSPRHLIKEKRETATLKCYPIPRHDTVYWYQQGPGQDPQFLISFYEKMQSDKGSIPDRFSAQQFSDYHSELNMSSLELGDSALYFCASSPPGQQETQYFGPGTRLLVL.

CDR3 region: CASSKVLRDRGENTEAFF. The CDR3 coding sequence is TGTGCCAGCAGCAAAGTCCTCCGGGACAGGGGGGAGAACACTGAAGCTTTCTTT. The chain joins TRBV21-1 to TRBJ1-1; the DNA was not used to check the table's D call, TRBD1. TRBV21-1 constitutes a pseudogene. The CDR3 consists of 18 residues.

The chain has TRBV24-1 and TRBJ2-7; TRBD1 aligns across 9 bases. Unmatched junction bases numbered 7, after V lost 3 bases and J lost 5 bases. The CDR3 spans 15 residues. CDR1 KGHDR and CDR2 SFDVKD come from the germline V gene. CDR3 residues: CATSDRTGAADEQYF. Written as DNA, the CDR3 is TGTGCCACCAGTGATCGGACAGGGGCGGCCGACGAGCAGTACTTC.

The rearrangement links TRBV2 to TRBJ1-2; 8 positions agree with TRBD1. V gave up 4 bases and J gave up 5 bases; unmatched junction bases: 12. CDR1 SNHLY and CDR2 FYNNEI come from the germline V gene. The CDR3 covers 16 residues. The CDR3 is CASSGPGTGRYYGYTF. CDR3 sequence (DNA): TGTGCCAGCAGTGGACCCGGGACAGGACGTTATTATGGCTACACCTTC.

About this clone itself: One end of the junction is discordant with germline, which a read error may explain. This sequence joins TRBV7-2 and TRBJ2-7, with TRBD2 matching 9 bases. This CDR3 spans 16 amino acids. The germline CDR1 and CDR2 sequences are SGHTA and FQGNSA. Written as DNA, the CDR3 is TGTGCCAGCAGCTTAGGGCCCGGGACTAGCCGGCCTTCCTTGAGCTTC. Its protein is CASSLGPGTSRPSLSF.

The V and J genes are TRBV7-9 and TRBJ1-2; 8 bases are shared with TRBD1. Per germline, CDR1 SEHNR and CDR2 FQNEAQ (reference sequence). With V trimmed by 5 bases and J by 7 bases, 9 bases remained unmatched. The CDR3 has 14 amino acids. The CDR3 protein is CASSPGGRGLGYTF. The DNA for the CDR3 is TGTGCCAGCAGCCCTGGGGGCAGGGGGCTTGGCTACACCTTC. The full variable domain, completed using reference TRBV7-9 and TRBJ1-2, is DTGVSQNPRHKITKRGQNVTFRCDPISEHNRLYWYRQTLGQGPEFLTYFQNEAQLEKSRLLSDRFSAERPKGSFSTLEIQRTEQGDSAMYLCASSPGGRGLGYTFGSGTRLTVV.

This rearrangement joins TRBV2 to TRBJ2-1, with 7 positions matching TRBD2. The ends lost 4 bases at V and 1 base at J; junction bases unmatched: 7. This CDR3 comprises 16 residues. Germline V gene data show CDR1 as SNHLY and CDR2 as FYNNEI. The CDR3 coding sequence is TGTGCCAGCAGTGGGAGTTCCGGGAGGTCCTACAATGAGCAGTTCTTC. As protein: CASSGSSGRSYNEQFF.

The CDR3 protein is CAWSDQGNQPQHF. In DNA, the CDR3 is TGTGCCTGGAGTGACCAGGGCAATCAGCCCCAGCATTTT. V and J are TRBV30 and TRBJ1-5; no clear D gene. The CDR3 is 13 amino acids. Trimming removed 1 base at V and 2 bases at J, with 6 bases between. The germline CDR1 and CDR2 sequences are GTSNPN and SVGIG (reference sequence).

The rearrangement uses TRBV7-9 and TRBJ1-4, with D unresolved. The CDR3 has 15 amino acids. Looked up from germline, CDR1 is SEHNR and CDR2 is FQNEAQ (reference sequence). The V and J ends lost 5 bases and 2 bases respectively, with 12 bases between them. The CDR3 sequence: CASSSDGATNEKLFF. The DNA for the CDR3 is TGTGCCAGCAGCAGCGACGGAGCCACTAATGAAAAACTGTTTTTT.

V gene TRBV7-9 combines with J gene TRBJ2-2; TRBD2 agrees at 10 bases. The germline V gene has CDR1 SEHNR and CDR2 FQNEAQ (reference sequence). V dropped 8 bases and J dropped 4; count of bases not matched to a gene: 10. The CDR3 totals 16 residues. The CDR3 sequence: CASGSTGLAATGELFF. The CDR3 nucleotides read TGTGCCAGCGGGTCCACCGGACTAGCGGCCACCGGGGAGCTGTTTTTT.

This clone is labeled medium-sized. In DNA, the CDR3 is TGTGCCAGCATCAGAGGGCCCGATCAGCCCCAGCATTTT. This encodes CASIRGPDQPQHF. The chain has TRBV2 and TRBJ1-5, with D uncertain. Trimming removed 7 bases at V and 5 bases at J, with 12 bases between. The germline gives CDR1 SNHLY, CDR2 FYNNEI. This CDR3 is 13 amino acids long.

This clone has only one observation. The chain carries TRBV3-1 (or the pseudogene TRBV3-2) and TRBJ2-1, with D unclear. CDR3 size: 16 residues. V dropped 0 bases and J dropped 2 bases, with 11 bases sitting between them. Germline V lookup: CDR1 LGHDT, CDR2 YNNKEL (reference sequence). This CDR3 is CASSQDRDVTYNEQFF. The CDR3 DNA is TGTGCCAGCAGCCAAGATCGAGATGTGACCTACAATGAGCAGTTCTTC.

This chain joins TRBV10-2 and TRBJ1-3, with 9 bases lining up with TRBD1. The CDR3 consists of 16 residues. V lost 2 bases and J lost 4; bases outside the gene matches: 6. Germline V CDR1 and CDR2: WSHSY, SAAADI. Here the CDR3 DNA reads TGCGCCAGCAGTGAGCCAAGGACAGGGGCAGGAAACACCATATATTTT. This encodes CASSEPRTGAGNTIYF.

This chain links TRBV7-8 with TRBJ1-6; 7 nucleotides match TRBD1. The trim removed 1 base at V and 5 bases at J, leaving 8 bases unmatched. CDR3 length: 17 residues. Germline CDR1 and CDR2: SGHVS and FQNEAQ. The DNA of the CDR3 is TGTGCCAGCAGCTTAGTCCCCCCAGGGGGTGATAATTCACCCCTCCACTTT. Amino acids: CASSLVPPGGDNSPLHF.

The gene calls are TRBV23-1 and TRBJ2-7; unclear D gene. TRBV23-1 is marked as an open reading frame, function uncertain. Trimming removed 4 bases at V and 0 bases at J, with 13 bases between. This CDR3 is built from 15 residues. The CDR3 is CASSPNRESSYEQYF. CDR3 DNA: TGCGCCAGCAGTCCTAACAGAGAGAGCTCCTACGAGCAGTACTTC.

This chain links TRBV7-3 with TRBJ2-5, with unresolved D. Germline V gene data show CDR1 as SGHTA and CDR2 as FQGTGA. Between the trimmed V and J ends, which lost 1 base and 3 bases, there was a span of 6 bases. This CDR3 contains 13 residues. Here the CDR3 reads CASSLSSEETQYF. In DNA form, the CDR3 reads TGTGCCAGCAGCTTAAGCAGTGAAGAGACCCAGTACTTC.

V gene TRBV10-3 combines with J gene TRBJ1-1; 8 bases fit TRBD1. The trim removed 10 bases at V and 4 bases at J, leaving 8 bases unmatched. CDR1 ENHRY and CDR2 SYGVKD come from the germline V gene. This CDR3 spans 13 amino acids. The chain's CDR3 is CATDRGRFTEAFF. In nucleotides, the CDR3 is TGTGCCACCGACAGGGGCAGGTTCACTGAAGCTTTCTTT.

The V gene is TRBV4-2, the J gene TRBJ2-1; 11 bases align to TRBD2. The trim removed 3 bases at V and 9 bases at J, leaving 10 bases unmatched. This CDR3 region has 16 residues. Germline CDR1 LGHNA, CDR2 YNFKEQ. CDR3 residues: CASSQEPGLAVFEQFF. In nucleotides, the CDR3 is TGTGCCAGCAGCCAGGAACCGGGACTAGCGGTTTTTGAGCAGTTCTTC.

The CDR3 bases are TGCAGCGTCCAAAACTTTGGCGGGGGAGGATCTGGAAACACCATATATTTT. Translated: CSVQNFGGGGSGNTIYF. The rearrangement joins TRBV29-1 to TRBJ1-3, with a possible D match to TRBD1 (5 bases). This CDR3 is built from 17 residues. From germline, CDR1 is SQVTM and CDR2 ANQGSEA. V lost 6 bases, J lost 1 base, and 22 bases lay in between.

This chain joins TRBV30 and TRBJ2-7, with 8 bases lining up with TRBD2. There are 14 residues in the CDR3. CDR1 is GTSNPN, CDR2 SVGIG, per germline (reference sequence). The junction had 2 bases not matched to a gene; V was cut back by 0 bases and J by 1 base. DNA of the CDR3: TGTGCCTGGAGTGTTGGCGGGGGGTCCTACGAGCAGTACTTC. Translation: CAWSVGGGSYEQYF.

The chain is built from TRBV30 and TRBJ1-5; D perhaps matches TRBD1 (6 bases). Trimming removed 1 base from V and 0 bases from J, with 13 bases in between. Germline V gene lookup returns CDR1 GTSNPN and CDR2 SVGIG (reference sequence). There are 16 residues in the CDR3. The CDR3 loop reads CAWSGTGSLSNQPQHF. The DNA of the CDR3 is TGTGCCTGGAGTGGAACAGGGTCCCTTAGCAATCAGCCCCAGCATTTT.

The chain employs TRBV3-1 (or the pseudogene TRBV3-2) and TRBJ2-3; D call uncertain. The ends were cut back, 3 bases at V and 7 bases at J, with 14 bases in the middle. This CDR3 contains 14 residues. The germline V gene encodes CDR1 LGHDT and CDR2 YNNKEL (reference sequence). CDR3 region: CASSHPPQANTQYF. In DNA, the CDR3 is TGTGCCAGCAGCCATCCCCCCCAGGCAAATACGCAGTATTTT.

This chain joins TRBV6-2 or TRBV6-3 and TRBJ2-7; 10 nucleotides align to TRBD1. The CDR3 runs 15 residues. Germline V gene sequence: CDR1 MNHEY, CDR2 SVGEGT. The trim removed 2 bases at V and 1 base at J, leaving 2 bases unmatched. The CDR3 protein is CASSYRTGGSYEQYF. In DNA, the CDR3 is TGTGCCAGCAGTTACCGGACAGGGGGGTCCTACGAGCAGTACTTC.